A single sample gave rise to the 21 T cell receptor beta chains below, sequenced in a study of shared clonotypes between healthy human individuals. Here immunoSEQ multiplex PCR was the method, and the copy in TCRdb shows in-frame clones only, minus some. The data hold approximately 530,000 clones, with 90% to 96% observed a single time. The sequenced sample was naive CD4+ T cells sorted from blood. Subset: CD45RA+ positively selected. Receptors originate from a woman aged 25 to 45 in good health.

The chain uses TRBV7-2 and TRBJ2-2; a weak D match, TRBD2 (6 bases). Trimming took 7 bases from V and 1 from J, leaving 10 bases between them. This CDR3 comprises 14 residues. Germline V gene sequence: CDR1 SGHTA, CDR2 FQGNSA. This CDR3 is CASTRDWNTGELFF. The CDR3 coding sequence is TGTGCCAGCACACGGGACTGGAACACCGGGGAGCTGTTTTTT.

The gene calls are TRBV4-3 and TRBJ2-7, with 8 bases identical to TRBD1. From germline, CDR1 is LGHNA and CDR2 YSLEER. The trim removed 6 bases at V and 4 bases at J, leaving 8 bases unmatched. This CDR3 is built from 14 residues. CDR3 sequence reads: CASSRQGIGYEQYF. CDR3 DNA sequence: TGCGCCAGCAGTCGACAGGGGATTGGTTACGAGCAGTACTTC.

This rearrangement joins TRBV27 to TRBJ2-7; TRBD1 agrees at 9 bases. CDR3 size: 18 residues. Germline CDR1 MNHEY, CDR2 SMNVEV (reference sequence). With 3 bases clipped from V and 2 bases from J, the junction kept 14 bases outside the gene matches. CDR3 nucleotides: TGTGCCAGCAGTTTTCAGGACAGGGGTCTTTCGCGGCCCTACGAGCAGTACTTC. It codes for CASSFQDRGLSRPYEQYF.

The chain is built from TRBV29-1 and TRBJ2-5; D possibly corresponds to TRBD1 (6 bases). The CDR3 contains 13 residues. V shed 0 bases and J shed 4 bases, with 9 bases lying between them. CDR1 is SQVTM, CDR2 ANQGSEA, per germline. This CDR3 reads CSVEDTGLETQYF. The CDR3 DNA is TGCAGCGTTGAAGATACAGGGTTAGAGACCCAGTACTTC.

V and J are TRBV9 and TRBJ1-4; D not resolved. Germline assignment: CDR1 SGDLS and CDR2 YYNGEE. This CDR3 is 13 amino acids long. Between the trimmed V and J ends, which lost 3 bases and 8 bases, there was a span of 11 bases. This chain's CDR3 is CASSGPGPEKLFF. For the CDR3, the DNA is TGTGCCAGCAGCGGACCGGGCCCCGAAAAACTGTTTTTT.

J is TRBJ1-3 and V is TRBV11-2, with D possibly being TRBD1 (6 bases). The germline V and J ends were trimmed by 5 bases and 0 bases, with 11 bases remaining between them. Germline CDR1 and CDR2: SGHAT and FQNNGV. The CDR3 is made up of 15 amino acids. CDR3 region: CASSPTGHSGNTIYF. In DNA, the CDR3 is TGTGCCAGCAGCCCCACAGGGCACTCTGGAAACACCATATATTTT.

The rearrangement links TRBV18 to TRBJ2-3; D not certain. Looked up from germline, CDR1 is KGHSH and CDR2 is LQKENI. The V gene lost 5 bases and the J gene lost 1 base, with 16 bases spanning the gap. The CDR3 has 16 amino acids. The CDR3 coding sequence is TGTGCCAGCTCATCGTCCCCTCAGTGGGGCACAGATACGCAGTATTTT. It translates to CASSSSPQWGTDTQYF.

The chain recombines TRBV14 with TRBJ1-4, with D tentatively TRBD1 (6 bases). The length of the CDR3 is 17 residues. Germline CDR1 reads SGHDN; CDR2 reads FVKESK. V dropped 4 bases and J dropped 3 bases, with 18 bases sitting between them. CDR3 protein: CASSLRSGTWANEKLFF. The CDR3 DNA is TGTGCCAGCAGCCTTCGCTCCGGGACATGGGCTAATGAAAAACTGTTTTTT.

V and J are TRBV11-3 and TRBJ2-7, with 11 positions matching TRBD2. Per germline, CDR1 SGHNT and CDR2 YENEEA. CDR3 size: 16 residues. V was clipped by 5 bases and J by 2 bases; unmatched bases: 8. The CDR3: CASSQVRLAGTYEQYF. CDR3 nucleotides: TGTGCCAGCAGCCAAGTTCGACTAGCGGGGACCTACGAGCAGTACTTC.

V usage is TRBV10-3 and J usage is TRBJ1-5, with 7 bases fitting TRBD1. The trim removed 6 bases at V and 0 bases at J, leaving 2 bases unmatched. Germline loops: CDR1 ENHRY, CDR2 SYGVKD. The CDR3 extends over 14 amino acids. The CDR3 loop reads CAISRDSSNQPQHF. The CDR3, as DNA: TGTGCCATCAGCCGGGACAGTAGCAATCAGCCCCAGCATTTT.

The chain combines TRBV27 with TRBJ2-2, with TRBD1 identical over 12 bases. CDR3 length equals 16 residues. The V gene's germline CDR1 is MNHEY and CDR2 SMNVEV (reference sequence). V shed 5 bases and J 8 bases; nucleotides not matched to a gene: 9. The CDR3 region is CASSGRGTGGFGELFF. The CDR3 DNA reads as TGTGCCAGCAGTGGCAGAGGGACAGGGGGCTTTGGGGAGCTGTTTTTT.

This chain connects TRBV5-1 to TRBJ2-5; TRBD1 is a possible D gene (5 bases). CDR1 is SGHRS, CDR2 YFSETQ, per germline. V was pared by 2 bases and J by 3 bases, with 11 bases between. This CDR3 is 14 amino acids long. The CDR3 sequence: CASSFGSREETQYF. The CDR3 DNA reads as TGCGCCAGCAGCTTCGGGTCCAGGGAAGAGACCCAGTACTTC.

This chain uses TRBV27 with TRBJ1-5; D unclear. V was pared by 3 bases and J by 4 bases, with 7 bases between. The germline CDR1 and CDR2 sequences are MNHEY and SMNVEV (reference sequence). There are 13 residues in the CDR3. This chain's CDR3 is CASSFGWNQPQHF. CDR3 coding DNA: TGTGCCAGCAGTTTCGGGTGGAATCAGCCCCAGCATTTT.

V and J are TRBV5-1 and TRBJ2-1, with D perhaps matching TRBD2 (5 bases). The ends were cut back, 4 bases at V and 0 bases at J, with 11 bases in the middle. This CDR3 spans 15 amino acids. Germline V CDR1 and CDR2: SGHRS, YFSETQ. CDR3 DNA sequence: TGCGCCAGCAGCACCGACCGGGGCTCCTACAATGAGCAGTTCTTC. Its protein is CASSTDRGSYNEQFF.

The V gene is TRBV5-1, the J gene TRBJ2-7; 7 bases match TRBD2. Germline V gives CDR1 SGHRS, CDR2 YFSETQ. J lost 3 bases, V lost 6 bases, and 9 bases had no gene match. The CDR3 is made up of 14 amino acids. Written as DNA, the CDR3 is TGCGCCAGCATCCCGGGACTAACCAACTACGAGCAGTACTTC. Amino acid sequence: CASIPGLTNYEQYF.

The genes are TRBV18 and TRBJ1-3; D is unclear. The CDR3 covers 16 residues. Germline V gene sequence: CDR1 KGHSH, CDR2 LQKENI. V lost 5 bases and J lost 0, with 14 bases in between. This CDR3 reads CASSSSGQSSGNTIYF. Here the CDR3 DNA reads TGTGCCAGCTCATCATCGGGCCAAAGCTCTGGAAACACCATATATTTT.

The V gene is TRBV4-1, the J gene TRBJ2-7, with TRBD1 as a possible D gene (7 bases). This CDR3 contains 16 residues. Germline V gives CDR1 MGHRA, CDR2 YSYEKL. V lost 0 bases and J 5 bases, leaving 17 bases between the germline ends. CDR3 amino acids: CASSQDQAGRGNEQYF. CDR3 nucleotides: TGCGCCAGCAGCCAAGATCAAGCGGGCAGGGGGAACGAGCAGTACTTC.

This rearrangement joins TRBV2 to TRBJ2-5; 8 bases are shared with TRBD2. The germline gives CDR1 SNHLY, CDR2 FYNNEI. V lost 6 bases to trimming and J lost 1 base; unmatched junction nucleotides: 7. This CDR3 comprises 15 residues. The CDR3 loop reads CASSPLLAVQETQYF. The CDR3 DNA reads TGTGCCAGCAGCCCCCTACTAGCGGTCCAAGAGACCCAGTACTTC.

The CDR3 coding sequence is TGTGCCAGCAGTTTAGGTTATAGGGGCGGGATGGAGACCCAGTACTTC. Translated, it gives CASSLGYRGGMETQYF. The chain recombines TRBV28 with TRBJ2-5; possibly TRBD2 for D (6 bases). V was cut by 2 bases and J by 5 bases, with 18 bases left in between. CDR1 and CDR2 from the germline V gene are MDHEN and SYDVKM. This CDR3 spans 16 amino acids.

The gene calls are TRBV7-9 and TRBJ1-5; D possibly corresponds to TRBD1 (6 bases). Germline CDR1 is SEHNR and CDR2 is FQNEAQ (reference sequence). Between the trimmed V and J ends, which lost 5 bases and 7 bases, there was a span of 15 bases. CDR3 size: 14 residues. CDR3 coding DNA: TGTGCCAGCAGCCTAGAGGGGGGACGGCAGCCCCAGCATTTT. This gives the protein CASSLEGGRQPQHF.

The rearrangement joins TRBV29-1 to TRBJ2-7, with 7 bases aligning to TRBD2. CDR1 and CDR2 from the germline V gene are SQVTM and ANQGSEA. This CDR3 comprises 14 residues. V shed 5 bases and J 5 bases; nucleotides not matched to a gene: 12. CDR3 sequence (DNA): TGCAGCGTTAGTAGCGGGTGGTATTTAGACGAGCAGTACTTC. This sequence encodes CSVSSGWYLDEQYF.